This T cell receptor beta chain was identified in a study of OX40 agonist ivuxolimab in advanced cancers. In the study overall: Ivuxolimab was an agonistic, fully human IgG2 monoclonal antibody directed against OX40 (CD134), a costimulatory receptor. Intravenous ivuxolimab was administered to patients every 2 weeks at six dose levels: 0.01, 0.1, 0.3, 1.5, 3 and 10 mg/kg. Of the approximately 50 dose-escalation patients, hepatocellular carcinoma was present in about 20, melanoma in about 15, renal cell carcinoma in 9 and head and neck cancer in 9. In the dose-escalation cohort, more than 80% of patients were male, and the mean age was roughly 60 years with a range of roughly 23 to 79. Prior anti-PD-1, anti-PD-L1 or anti-CTLA-4 therapy was permitted, and checkpoint inhibitors had been received by under 50% of dose-escalation patients. Partial responses occurred in three dose-escalation patients, of whom one had hepatocellular carcinoma and two had cutaneous melanoma. Peripheral TCRbeta sequencing aimed to test whether ivuxolimab altered TCR sequence diversity and caused clonal T-cell expansion. The paper describes the monotherapy dose-escalation part (N ≈ 50 patients) of the phase I trial of ivuxolimab.

General conclusions and limits of the study: In the 0.1-3.0 mg/kg groups, partial responders had among the lowest normalized peripheral clonal expansion, particularly in CD8+ T cells. Which antigens the clonally expanded peripheral T cells were specific for was not determined. At doses from 0.1 to 3.0 mg/kg, clonal expansion was seen in both CD4+ and CD8+ blood T cells between baseline and week 6. After ivuxolimab, expanded clones were on average more numerous among CD8+ T cells than among CD4+ T cells. Low levels of normalized T-cell clonal expansion were also shown by some nonresponding patients.

The trial excluded patients who had a history of autoimmune disease or who were on systemic immunosuppression. Peripheral blood for TCR sequencing was collected from all dose cohorts at baseline, on cycle 4 day 1, and on cycle 7 day 1. Samples came from an open-label, multicenter, first-in-human phase I dose-escalation trial of ivuxolimab. Adults with locally advanced or metastatic melanoma, renal cell carcinoma, hepatocellular carcinoma or head and neck squamous cell carcinoma were enrolled in the trial. CD4+ and CD8+ T cells were sorted separately from peripheral blood before TCR sequencing. Genomic DNA was extracted from sorted cells for sequencing of the TCRbeta CDR3 region. The immunoSEQ Assay was used for sequencing of TCRbeta CDR3 regions. The immuneACCESS repertoire file appears here via TCRdb, limited to in-frame rearrangements. These files lack a portion of the clones; in checked studies, under half of the deficit traces to unresolved V genes, and the cause of the others is not known. The sample table lists tens of thousands of clones, about 90% of them with a count of one. Jointly, the top ten make up approximately 20% of the sample.

About this clone: Its antigen is currently not known. No per-base quality is available; no much larger clone lies one base away.

Sequenced material: CD4+ or CD8+ T cells sorted from blood, taken in a trial of the OX40 agonist ivuxolimab. The receptor's source is an adult with an advanced solid tumor such as melanoma, head and neck, liver or kidney cancer.

Read as DNA, the sequence is TGCGCCAGCAGCCAAGATGCGACCGGGAGGACCTCCTACAATGAGCAGTTCTTC. This sequence encodes CASSQDATGRTSYNEQFF. The chain was built from TRBV4-3 and TRBJ2-1; TRBD2 matches 7 bases in the middle. Reading from cysteine to phenylalanine, the CDR3 counts 18 amino acids. Only CDR3 DNA remains: 54 bases, in frame from the first base. After removal of 0 bases from V and 0 bases from J, the junction retains 8 bases not matched to a gene. Based on the germline V gene, the CDR1 and CDR2 sequences are LGHNA and YSLEER.